Listed below are T cell receptor beta chains from one sample, sequenced in a study of human T cells and chemical hapten exposure. TCRdb passed the RACE reads through MiXCR, listing each CDR3 protein once. The repertoire holds about 42,000 distinct CDR3 sequences, roughly a tenth seen once, with 11% to 15% in the top ten. Sequencing used whole blood, obtained in connection with sensitization to the hapten diphenylcyclopropenone (DPC). Source of these receptors: a young woman with alopecia areata. Some clones in this sample may be carry-over from other donors' samples. The CDR3 runs from the conserved cysteine through the conserved F or W. Each record gives: J gene, clone size, D gene, V gene, CDR3 DNA, CDR3 protein. D genes are given only for firm matches. Expanded clones are given a class, and other clones once, few, many or no size at all.

>TRBJ2-3|NA|TRBD1|TRBV11-2
TGTGCCAGCAGCAGAACAGGGGATCACACAGATACGCAGTATTTT
CASSRTGDHTDTQYF
>TRBJ2-6|NA|NA|TRBV7-2
TGTGCCAGCAGCTTTCTGGTCTTCGCCTCTGGGGCCAACGTCCTGACTTTC
CASSFLVFASGANVLTF
>TRBJ2-1|few|TRBD2|TRBV4-1
TGCGCCAGCAGCCAGGGACTAGCTTCAGGTAATGAGCAGTTCTTC
CASSQGLASGNEQFF
>TRBJ1-5|many|NA|TRBV7-2
TGTGCCAGCAGCGCCACCACGAATCAGCCCCAGCATTTT
CASSATTNQPQHF
>TRBJ1-1|few|NA|TRBV28
TGTGCCAGCAGTTTTTTTCTGCGAAACACTGAAGCTTTCTTT
CASSFFLRNTEAFF
>TRBJ1-1|NA|NA|TRBV7-2
TGTGCCAGCAGCTTTGAGGGTTCCACTGAAGCTTTCTTT
CASSFEGSTEAFF
>TRBJ1-1|NA|NA|TRBV12-3/TRBV12-4
TGTGCCAGCAGTGAAAAGGGGGTAGGGAACACTGAAGCTTTCTTT
CASSEKGVGNTEAFF
>TRBJ2-7|many|TRBD1|TRBV5-1
TGCGCCAGCAGCTGGGGACAGGGGTCTGTTTACGAGCAGTACTTC
CASSWGQGSVYEQYF
>TRBJ1-4|NA|NA|TRBV20-1
TGCAGTGCTACCGCGATGCCCGGGACAATTGGAAAACTGTTTTTT
CSATAMPGTIGKLFF
>TRBJ2-7|few|NA|TRBV20-1
TGCAGTGCTAGAGGAAGGGCAGGGCTAGGGACCTACGAGCAGTACTTC
CSARGRAGLGTYEQYF
>TRBJ2-6|once|TRBD1|TRBV13
TGTGCCAGCAGCTTCTCCGGGACAGGGACCTCTGGGGCCAACGTCCTGACTTTC
CASSFSGTGTSGANVLTF
>TRBJ2-7|few|NA|TRBV11-2
TGTGCCAGCAGCTTAGCGGCGGATGCCGAGCAGTACTTC
CASSLAADAEQYF
>TRBJ1-4|few|NA|TRBV5-4
TGTGCCAGCAGCTCTGAAGGGCGAAATGAAAAACTGTTTTTT
CASSSEGRNEKLFF
>TRBJ2-1|few|NA|TRBV2
TGTGCCAGCACTCCGAGTAGTGAGCAGTTCTTC
CASTPSSEQFF
>TRBJ2-2|many|TRBD1|TRBV7-2
TGTGCCAGCAGCTTGACAGGGGGCACCGGGGAGCTGTTTTTT
CASSLTGGTGELFF
>TRBJ2-6|NA|NA|TRBV6-2/TRBV6-3
TGTGCCAGCAGTTACCGGGACACCGGGGCCAACGTCCTGACTTTC
CASSYRDTGANVLTF
>TRBJ1-5|many|NA|TRBV7-2
TGTGCCAGCAGCTTATTGGGGCCGGATCAGCCCCAGCATTTT
CASSLLGPDQPQHF
>TRBJ2-3|NA|TRBD2|TRBV10-3
TGTGCCATCAGTGGCCCAGCGGGGATAACAGATACGCAGTATTTT
CAISGPAGITDTQYF
>TRBJ1-6|few|NA|TRBV13
TGTGCCAGCAGCTTACGGGACACATATTCACCCCTCCACTTT
CASSLRDTYSPLHF
>TRBJ2-7|NA|TRBD1|TRBV18
TGTGCCAGCTCAGCCGGGACAGGGAAAAACTACGAGCAGTACTTC
CASSAGTGKNYEQYF
>TRBJ2-1|NA|TRBD1|TRBV11-3
TGTGCCAGCAGCCTTCGGGGACAGGGCTCCTACAATGAGCAGTTCTTC
CASSLRGQGSYNEQFF
>TRBJ1-4|NA|NA|TRBV20-1
TGCAGTGCTAGATTTTCCGGGAGCTCGAACCGGGCAACTAATGAAAAACTGTTTTTT
CSARFSGSSNRATNEKLFF
>TRBJ1-1|many|NA|TRBV7-2
TGTGCCAGCAGCTTACTGGGATGGACTGAAGCTTTCTTT
CASSLLGWTEAFF
>TRBJ2-7|NA|TRBD2|TRBV6-2/TRBV6-3
TGTGCCAGCAGCCCCCGGACTAGCGGAAGCTACGAGCAGTACTTC
CASSPRTSGSYEQYF
>TRBJ2-5|many|NA|TRBV7-8
TGTGCCAGCAGCCTAGCAAGGGGGGCTATCACCCAAGAGACCCAGTACTTC
CASSLARGAITQETQYF
>TRBJ2-7|NA|TRBD1|TRBV7-9
TGTGCCAGCAGCCCCGCCAGACAGGGCTACGAGCAGTACTTC
CASSPARQGYEQYF
>TRBJ2-7|NA|TRBD1|TRBV30
TGTGCCTGGAGTCCCCCGGGACAGGACGTTGTTTGGCAGTACTTC
CAWSPPGQDVVWQYF
>TRBJ2-7|NA|NA|TRBV27
TGTGCCAGCAGTTTAAGGGGACGCGGGGACAGTACCTACGAGCAGTACTTC
CASSLRGRGDSTYEQYF
>TRBJ1-1|few|NA|TRBV5-6
TGTGCCAGCAGCCGGTCATATGCCGGACGGAGGAACACTGAAGCTTTCTTT
CASSRSYAGRRNTEAFF
>TRBJ2-5|many|NA|TRBV15
TGTGCCACCAGTCCGGGGAATCCGGTGGGAGAGACCCAGTACTTC
CATSPGNPVGETQYF
>TRBJ2-7|many|TRBD1|TRBV7-9
TGTGCCAGCAGCTTATCCCCCGCAGGGGGCTACGAGCAGTACTTC
CASSLSPAGGYEQYF
>TRBJ2-5|NA|NA|TRBV6-5
TGTGCCAGCAGTTCGCCCAGAGGGGGGGAGACCCAGTACTTC
CASSSPRGGETQYF
>TRBJ1-1|NA|TRBD1|TRBV2
TGTGCCAGCCGATGGCAGGGGGAAACTGAAGCTTTCTTT
CASRWQGETEAFF
>TRBJ1-5|many|NA|TRBV10-3
TGTGCCACAAAACAGGAGTTTGATCAGCCCCAGCATTTT
CATKQEFDQPQHF
>TRBJ2-2|many|TRBD1|TRBV29-1
TGCAGCGTTTGGACAGGGGCATCGAACACCGGGGAGCTGTTTTTT
CSVWTGASNTGELFF
>TRBJ1-2|NA|NA|TRBV5-1
TGCGCCAGCAGCTCCAGGGCAGGTCCCCTTGGCTACACCTTC
CASSSRAGPLGYTF
>TRBJ2-7|NA|NA|TRBV7-6
TGTGCCAGCAGCTTAGGTCCAGAAAACTACGAGCAGTACTTC
CASSLGPENYEQYF
>TRBJ2-1|NA|NA|TRBV13
TGTGCCAGCAGCGGGGGATCATGGTCGTTACTCAATGAGCAGTTCTTC
CASSGGSWSLLNEQFF
>TRBJ2-2|many|NA|TRBV6-2/TRBV6-3
TGTGCCAGCAGGGGCACAAGAGTTACCGGGGAGCTGTTTTTT
CASRGTRVTGELFF
>TRBJ2-3|many|NA|TRBV7-9
TGTGCCAGCAGCTTTATGAACACAGATACGCAGTATTTT
CASSFMNTDTQYF
>TRBJ1-5|few|NA|TRBV28
TGTGCCAGCAGTTTAGGTAATCAGCCCCAGCATTTT
CASSLGNQPQHF
>TRBJ2-2|few|NA|TRBV7-2
TGTGCCAGCAGCTTAGCTGCGAACACCGGGGAGCTGTTTTTT
CASSLAANTGELFF
>TRBJ2-7|NA|NA|TRBV28
TGTGCCAGCACGAAGAGGGGCTACGAGCAGTACTTC
CASTKRGYEQYF
>TRBJ2-1|many|NA|TRBV28
TGTGCCACCAAGGCCCATGCCTCCTACAATGAGCAGTTCTTC
CATKAHASYNEQFF
>TRBJ1-5|many|TRBD1|TRBV6-1
TGTGCCAGCAGTGCCACGACAGGGAATCCGTTTCCCCAGCATTTT
CASSATTGNPFPQHF
>TRBJ2-3|NA|TRBD2|TRBV20-1
TGCAGTGCTGAGAGCGGGGGGGCCTCAGATACGCAGTATTTT
CSAESGGASDTQYF
>TRBJ2-3|many|NA|TRBV27
TGTGCCAGCAGTTTACAGGGAAGCACAGATACGCAGTATTTT
CASSLQGSTDTQYF
>TRBJ1-5|many|NA|TRBV20-1
TGCAGTGCCCGAAAATTTGAAAGGAATCAGCCCCAGCATTTT
CSARKFERNQPQHF
>TRBJ1-2|NA|NA|TRBV7-2
TGTGCCAGCAGCTGGGGAGGATATGGCTACACCTTC
CASSWGGYGYTF
>TRBJ2-7|few|TRBD1|TRBV4-1
TGCGCCAGCAGCGCACTAACCGGGACAGGGGGCTACGAGCAGTACTTC
CASSALTGTGGYEQYF